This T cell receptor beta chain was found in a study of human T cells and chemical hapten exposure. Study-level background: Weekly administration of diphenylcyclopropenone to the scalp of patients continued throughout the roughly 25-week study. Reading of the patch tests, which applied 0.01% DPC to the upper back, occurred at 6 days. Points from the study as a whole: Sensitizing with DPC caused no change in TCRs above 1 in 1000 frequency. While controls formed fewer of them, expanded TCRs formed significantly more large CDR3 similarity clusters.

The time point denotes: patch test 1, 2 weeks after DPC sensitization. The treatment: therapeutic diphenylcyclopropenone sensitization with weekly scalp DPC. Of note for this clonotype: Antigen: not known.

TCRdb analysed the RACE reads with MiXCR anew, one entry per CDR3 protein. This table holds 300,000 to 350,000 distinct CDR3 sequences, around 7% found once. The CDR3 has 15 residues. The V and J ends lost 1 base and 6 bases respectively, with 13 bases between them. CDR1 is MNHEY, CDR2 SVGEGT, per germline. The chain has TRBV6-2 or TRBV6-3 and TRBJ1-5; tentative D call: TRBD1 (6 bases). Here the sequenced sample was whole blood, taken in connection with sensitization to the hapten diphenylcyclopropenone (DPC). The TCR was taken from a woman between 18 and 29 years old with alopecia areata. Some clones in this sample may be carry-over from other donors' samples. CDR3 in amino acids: CASSYYSGARQPQHF. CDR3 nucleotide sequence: TGTGCCAGCAGTTACTATTCGGGGGCTCGTCAGCCCCAGCATTTT.